This T cell receptor (beta chain) was recorded in a study of post-analysis software for immune sequencing data (dated by TCRdb to the mid-2010s). Notes on the research overall: Recorded disease courses included relapsing-remitting, secondary progressive and progressive-relapsing multiple sclerosis, with some patients lacking subtype annotation. The patient repertoires were set against 11 previously published healthy control repertoires from donors whose ages ranged from roughly 6 to 27 years. A subset of samples was prepared in parallel using single-end sample barcoding, then pooled and co-amplified after Illumina adapter ligation.

To demonstrate the VDJtools post-analysis software, TCR beta repertoires were profiled from the peripheral blood of some 12 young patients with multiple sclerosis. The multiple sclerosis patients were children and adolescents ranging in age from 6 to 15 years. Overall results and qualifications from the work: Patients showed significantly higher frequencies than controls for five TRBV segments, among them TRBV5-6, TRBV5-1 and TRBV20-1. The control group was slightly older than the multiple sclerosis patient group. Multiple sclerosis patients had significantly lower normalized Chao1 diversity than controls, a result that suggests substantial peripheral T-cell clonal expansion. Direct clustering with F measure revealed strong co-clustering of samples prepared in the same batch, which led to a batch-effect correction.

V loses 4 bases of germline sequence and J loses 3 bases, and the interval between the two ends is 21 bases. CDR1 and CDR2 were assigned from the germline V gene as SGHDT and YYEEEE. CDR3 length: 17 amino acids, cysteine to phenylalanine. Of the read, only the CDR3 DNA is kept; its 51 bases are in frame from base 1. Library creation used PCR. TCRdb records Illumina HiSeq 2500 as the sequencer. To reduce PCR and sequencing biases, unique molecular identifiers were incorporated into the TCR beta cDNA libraries. Every 1 to 10 million input T cells yielded roughly 500,000 cDNA molecules, meaning each molecule approximated one T cell. Patient libraries were prepared and sequenced with the same protocol used for the earlier healthy control dataset. Within a given batch, samples were prepared together, multiplexed and sequenced on the same HiSeq lane. For the original study's pipeline: Raw barcoded reads were processed with MIGEC, discarding single-read molecular identifier groups before consensus assembly and CDR3 extraction. Clonotype tables were post-analysed with VDJtools, and diversity was normalized by down-sampling all datasets to the smallest sample size. In repertoire overlap clustering, CDR3 amino acid sequences, but not nucleotide sequences, were matched to correct batch-related cross-sample contamination. TCRdb ran its own pipeline on the public reads, namely fastp trimming at Q25 and MiXCR clone calling, and kept in-frame beta chains. Each CDR3 protein appears once, grouped with its most common genes and DNA. TCRdb, not the original authors, processed these V and J calls. Recorded for this sample are about 770,000 distinct CDR3 sequences; roughly 46% of them occurred a single time. The ten most abundant clones make up roughly 4.5% of the sample.

For this clonotype: Its antigen is not yet known. No qualities accompany the bases; no much larger clone lies one base away.

The receptor was isolated from a girl between 10 and 17 years old with multiple sclerosis. Sequencing input: blood. The chain couples TRBV5-6 to TRBJ2-3; TRBD1 might be the D gene, on 6 matching bases. The DNA is TGTGCCAGCAGCACAGCCGGACAGCGAAGTATTACAGATACGCAGTATTTT. Its protein is CASSTAGQRSITDTQYF.